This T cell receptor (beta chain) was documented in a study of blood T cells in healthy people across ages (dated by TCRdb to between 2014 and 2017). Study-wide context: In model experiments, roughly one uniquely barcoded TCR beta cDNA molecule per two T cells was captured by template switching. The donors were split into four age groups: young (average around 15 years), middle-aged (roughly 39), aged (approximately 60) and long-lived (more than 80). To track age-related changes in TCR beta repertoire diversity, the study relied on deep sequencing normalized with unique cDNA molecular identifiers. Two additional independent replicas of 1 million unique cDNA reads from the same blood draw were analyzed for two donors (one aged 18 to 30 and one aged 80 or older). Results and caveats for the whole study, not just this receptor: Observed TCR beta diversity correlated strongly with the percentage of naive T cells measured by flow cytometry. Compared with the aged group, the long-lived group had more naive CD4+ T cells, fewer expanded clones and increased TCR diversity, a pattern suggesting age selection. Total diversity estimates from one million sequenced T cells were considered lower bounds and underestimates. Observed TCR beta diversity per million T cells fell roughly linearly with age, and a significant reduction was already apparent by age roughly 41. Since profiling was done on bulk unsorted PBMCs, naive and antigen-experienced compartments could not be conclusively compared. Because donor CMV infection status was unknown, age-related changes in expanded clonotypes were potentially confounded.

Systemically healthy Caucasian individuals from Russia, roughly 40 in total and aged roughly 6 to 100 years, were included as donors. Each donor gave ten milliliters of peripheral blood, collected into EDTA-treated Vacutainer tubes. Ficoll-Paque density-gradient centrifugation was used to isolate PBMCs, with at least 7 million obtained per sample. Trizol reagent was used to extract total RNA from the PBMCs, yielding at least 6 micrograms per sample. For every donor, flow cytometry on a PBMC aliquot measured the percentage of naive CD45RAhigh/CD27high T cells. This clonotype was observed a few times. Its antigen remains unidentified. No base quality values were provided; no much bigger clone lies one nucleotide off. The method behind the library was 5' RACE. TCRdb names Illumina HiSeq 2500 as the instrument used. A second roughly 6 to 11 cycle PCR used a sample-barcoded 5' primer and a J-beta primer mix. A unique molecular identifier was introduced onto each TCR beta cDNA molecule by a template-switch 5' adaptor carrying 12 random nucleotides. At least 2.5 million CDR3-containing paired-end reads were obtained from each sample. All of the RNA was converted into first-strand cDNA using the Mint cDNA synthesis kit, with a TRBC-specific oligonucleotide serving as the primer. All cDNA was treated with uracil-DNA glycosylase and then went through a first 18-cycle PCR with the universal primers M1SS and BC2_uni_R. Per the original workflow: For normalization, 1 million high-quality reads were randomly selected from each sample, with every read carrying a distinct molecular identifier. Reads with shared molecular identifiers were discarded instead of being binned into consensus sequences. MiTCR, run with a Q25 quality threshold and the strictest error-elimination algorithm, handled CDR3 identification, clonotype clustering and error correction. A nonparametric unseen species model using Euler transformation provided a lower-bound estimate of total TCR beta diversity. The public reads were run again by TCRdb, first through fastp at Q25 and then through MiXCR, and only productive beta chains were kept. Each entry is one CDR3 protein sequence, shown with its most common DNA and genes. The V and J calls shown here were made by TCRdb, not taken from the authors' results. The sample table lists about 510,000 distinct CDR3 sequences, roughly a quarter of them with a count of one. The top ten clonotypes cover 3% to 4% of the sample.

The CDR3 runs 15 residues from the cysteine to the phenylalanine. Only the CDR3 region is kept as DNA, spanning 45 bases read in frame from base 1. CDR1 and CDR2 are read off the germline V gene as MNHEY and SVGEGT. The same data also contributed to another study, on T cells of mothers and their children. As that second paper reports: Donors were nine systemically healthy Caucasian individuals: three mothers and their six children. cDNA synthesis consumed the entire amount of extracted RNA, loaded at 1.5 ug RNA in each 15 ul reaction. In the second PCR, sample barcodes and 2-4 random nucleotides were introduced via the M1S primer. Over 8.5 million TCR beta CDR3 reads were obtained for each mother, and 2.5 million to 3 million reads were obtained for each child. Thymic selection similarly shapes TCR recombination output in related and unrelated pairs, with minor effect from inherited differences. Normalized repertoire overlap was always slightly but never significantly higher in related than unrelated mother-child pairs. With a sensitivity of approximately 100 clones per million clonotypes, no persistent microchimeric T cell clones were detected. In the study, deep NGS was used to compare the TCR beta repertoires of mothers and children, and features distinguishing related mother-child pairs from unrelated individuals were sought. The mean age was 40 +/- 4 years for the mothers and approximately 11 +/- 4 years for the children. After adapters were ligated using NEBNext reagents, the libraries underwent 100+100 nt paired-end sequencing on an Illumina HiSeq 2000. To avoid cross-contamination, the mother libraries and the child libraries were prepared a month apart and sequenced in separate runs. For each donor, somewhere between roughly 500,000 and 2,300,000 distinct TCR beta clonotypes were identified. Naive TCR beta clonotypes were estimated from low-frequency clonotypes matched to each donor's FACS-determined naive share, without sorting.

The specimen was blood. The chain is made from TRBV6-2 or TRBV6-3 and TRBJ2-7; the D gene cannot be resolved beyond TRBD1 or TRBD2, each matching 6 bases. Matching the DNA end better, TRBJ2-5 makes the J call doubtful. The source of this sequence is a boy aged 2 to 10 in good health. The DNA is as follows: TGTGCCAGCAGTTACTCGGAGGGGGGCCTTGAGACCCAGTACTTC. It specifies CASSYSEGGLETQYF.